This is a list of T cell receptor beta chains from one sample in a study of OX40 agonist ivuxolimab in advanced cancers. This table comes from immunoSEQ multiplex PCR, and its TCRdb copy is limited to in-frame clones, with some not included. In the table there are fewer than 40,000 clones, 65% to 80% of which are singletons. Sequencing was performed on CD4+ or CD8+ T cells sorted from blood, taken in a trial of the OX40 agonist ivuxolimab. Receptor source: an adult with an advanced solid tumor such as melanoma, head and neck, liver or kidney cancer. CDR3s include the opening cysteine and the closing phenylalanine or tryptophan. The D gene is left open where the match is weak. Part of the rows lack a size; the others show once, few, many or a class for expanded clones.

d_gene | j_gene | abundance | v_gene | CDR3nt | CDR3aa
TRBD2 | TRBJ2-1 | NA | TRBV5-1 | TGCGCCAGCAGCTGGACTAGCGGTCACAATGAGCAGTTCTTC | CASSWTSGHNEQFF
NA | TRBJ2-7 | NA | TRBV4-1 | TGCGCCAGCAGCCCACCACAGGGTTCCTACGAGCAGTACTTC | CASSPPQGSYEQYF
TRBD1 | TRBJ1-1 | NA | TRBV7-3 | TGTGCCAGCAGCTTGGACAGGGACACTGAAGCTTTCTTT | CASSLDRDTEAFF
TRBD1 | TRBJ1-2 | NA | TRBV7-9 | TGTGCCAGCAGCTTAGGAAGGGACAGAGGCTACACCTTC | CASSLGRDRGYTF
NA | TRBJ1-1 | NA | TRBV2 | TGTGCCAGCATCCTAAAGGGGCAGCGAGTGAACACTGAAGCTTTCTTT | CASILKGQRVNTEAFF
NA | TRBJ2-2 | NA | TRBV2 | TGTGCCAGCTTGGATGGTACTAGCTGGTTTGACACCGGGGAGCTGTTTTTT | CASLDGTSWFDTGELFF
TRBD1 | TRBJ2-7 | NA | TRBV4-1 | TGCGCCAGCAGCCAATGGGACAGACCCTACGAGCAGTACTTC | CASSQWDRPYEQYF
NA | TRBJ1-6 | NA | TRBV27 | TGTGCCAGCAGTTTAGGGTCTAAGCCACCCCTCCACTTT | CASSLGSKPPLHF
NA | TRBJ2-7 | NA | TRBV7-3 | TGTGCCAGCAGGCCCGACAACTCTGGAGAGCAGTACTTC | CASRPDNSGEQYF
NA | TRBJ1-1 | NA | TRBV6-6 | TGTGCCAGCTTAGGCGGCAGTTACACTGAAGCTTTCTTT | CASLGGSYTEAFF
NA | TRBJ2-7 | medium-sized | TRBV30 | TGTGCCTGGAATGGGGATAGCTACGAGCAGTACTTC | CAWNGDSYEQYF
NA | TRBJ2-7 | NA | TRBV7-9 | TGTGCCAGCAGCTTAACTAAAACACTCACGTCCAACTACGAGCAGTACTTC | CASSLTKTLTSNYEQYF
TRBD1 | TRBJ2-2 | NA | TRBV27 | TGTGCCAGCAGGTCCGTGGGGACAGGGGGGACCGGGGAGCTGTTTTTT | CASRSVGTGGTGELFF
NA | TRBJ1-4 | NA | TRBV5-6 | TGTGCCAGCAGCTTCGATGGGTCGAAGAATGAAAAACTGTTTTTT | CASSFDGSKNEKLFF
NA | TRBJ2-1 | NA | TRBV10-1 | TGCGCCAGCAGTGACAACTACAATGAGCAGTTCTTC | CASSDNYNEQFF
NA | TRBJ1-2 | NA | TRBV30 | TGTGCCTGGAGTAGTGGGACCGGCTATGGCTACACCTTC | CAWSSGTGYGYTF
TRBD1 | TRBJ1-2 | NA | TRBV7-6 | TGTGCCAGCAGCCCAACACAGGGGGCTCAGGGAGGCTACACCTTC | CASSPTQGAQGGYTF
TRBD1 | TRBJ2-1 | NA | TRBV7-9 | TGTGCCAGCAGCTTAACACAGGGGCAAAACAATGAGCAGTTCTTC | CASSLTQGQNNEQFF
NA | TRBJ1-4 | NA | TRBV5-6 | TGTGCCAGCAGCGGTGGAGAAAAACTGTTTTTT | CASSGGEKLFF
NA | TRBJ1-2 | few | TRBV5-4 | TGTGCCAGCAGCTTGAGGAGCAGGGCGCATGGCTACACCTTC | CASSLRSRAHGYTF
NA | TRBJ1-2 | NA | TRBV18 | TGTGCCAGCTCACCGCTGAGTTCTGGGAGGGGATTTGCTAACTATGGCTACACCTTC | CASSPLSSGRGFANYGYTF
TRBD2 | TRBJ2-7 | NA | TRBV9 | TGTGCCAGCAGCTCAACTAGCGGGGGCGAGCAGTACTTC | CASSSTSGGEQYF
NA | TRBJ2-5 | NA | TRBV29-1 | TGCAGCGGACTAGTATTGGGTGGGGAGACCCAGTACTTC | CSGLVLGGETQYF
NA | TRBJ2-7 | NA | TRBV11-2 | TGTGCCAGCAGCTTGACTAGGGCGGCATCCTACGAGCAGTACTTC | CASSLTRAASYEQYF
NA | TRBJ1-3 | NA | TRBV5-1 | TGCGCCAGCAGCTCGGTCCCAATGGGGGTTGGAAACACCATATATTTT | CASSSVPMGVGNTIYF
TRBD1 | TRBJ2-7 | NA | TRBV5-1 | TGCGCCAGCAGCTCATTGACAGGGAGATACGAGCAGTACTTC | CASSSLTGRYEQYF
NA | TRBJ1-6 | NA | TRBV7-2 | TGTGCCAGCAGCTTAAAAGTTTCGGGCTCAATTTCACCCCTCCACTTT | CASSLKVSGSISPLHF
NA | TRBJ2-1 | NA | TRBV5-1 | TGCGCCAGTGCGGGATACAATGAGCAGTTCTTC | CASAGYNEQFF
TRBD1 | TRBJ2-3 | NA | TRBV7-9 | TGTGCCAGCAGCCCGGGACAGGGTGAGGGACCAGATACGCAGTATTTT | CASSPGQGEGPDTQYF
NA | TRBJ2-7 | NA | TRBV19 | TGTGCCAGTAGTATAGAGGGGCAATCCTCCTACGAGCAGTACTTC | CASSIEGQSSYEQYF
NA | TRBJ2-7 | NA | TRBV11-2 | TGTGCCAGCAGCTTAGCTCCCCAACAGGGCGGCGAGCAGTACTTC | CASSLAPQQGGEQYF
TRBD2 | TRBJ2-5 | NA | TRBV5-6 | TGTGCCAGCAGCCTCAGGGGACTAGGGCAAGAGACCCAGTACTTC | CASSLRGLGQETQYF
TRBD1 | TRBJ1-2 | NA | TRBV11-2 | TGTGCCAGCAGCTTCCGGGACAGGGGGGGAGGCTACACCTTC | CASSFRDRGGGYTF